This T cell receptor (beta chain) stems from a study of CD8 T cells in ankylosing spondylitis. Study-wide results and limits: Ankylosing spondylitis blood appeared to be characterized by a TCR beta motif of about eight highly homologous variants.

Germline CDR1 and CDR2: PRHDT and FYEKMQ (reference sequence). Deletions cut 5 bases from V and 0 bases from J, with 14 bases between. The CDR3 has 16 residues. Via MiXCR, TCRdb re-called the 5' RACE reads, giving one row per CDR3 protein. Seen here are approximately 540,000 distinct CDR3 sequences, about 12% observed once, and the top ten hold over 6.5%. There are many counts of this clonotype. Its antigen remains unknown. V usage is TRBV13 and J usage is TRBJ2-1, with a weak D call TRBD2 (6 bases). The source material was blood, either unsorted or a sorted T cell fraction (not recorded which). The TCR sequence derives from a male donor with ankylosing spondylitis. The CDR3 loop reads CASSPPTSPSYNEQFF. The CDR3 bases are TGTGCCAGCAGCCCGCCTACTAGCCCCTCCTACAATGAGCAGTTCTTC.